The 20 T cell receptor beta chains below were found in one sample sequenced in a study of blood T cell repertoires in COVID-19. Measured with immunoSEQ multiplex PCR; TCRdb has only the in-frame clones, and not every one. The sample has roughly 340,000 clones; approximately 91% are singletons. Source material: peripheral blood. The receptors were gathered from a woman in her seventies with COVID-19, enrolled during active disease.

The chain carries TRBV9 and TRBJ2-1; tentative D call: TRBD1 (7 bases). V was clipped by 2 bases and J by 5 bases, with 11 bases between them. CDR1 is SGDLS and CDR2 is YYNGEE in the germline V gene. The CDR3 contains 14 residues. The CDR3 reads CASSVRGDNNEQFF. CDR3 DNA sequence: TGTGCCAGCAGCGTCAGGGGGGACAACAATGAGCAGTTCTTC.

This chain uses TRBV18 with TRBJ1-3; D is undetermined. The V gene's germline CDR1 is KGHSH and CDR2 LQKENI. V lost 0 bases to trimming and J lost 6 bases, with 6 bases between them. The CDR3 spans 13 residues. CDR3: CASSPPSENTIYF. The DNA of the CDR3 is TGTGCCAGCTCACCACCCAGCGAAAACACCATATATTTT.

This chain links TRBV18 with TRBJ1-1; a weak D match, TRBD1 (6 bases). The CDR3 runs 14 residues. Trimming removed 1 base from V and 5 bases from J, with 11 bases in between. Germline CDR1 and CDR2: KGHSH and LQKENI. The chain's CDR3 is CASSPRGGPTEAFF. CDR3 coding DNA: TGTGCCAGCTCACCACGCGGGGGGCCAACTGAAGCTTTCTTT.

The rearrangement joins TRBV12-3 or TRBV12-4 to TRBJ1-5; D might be TRBD1 (5 bases). The V end lost 10 bases, the J end lost 6 bases, and 16 bases lay between the germline ends. This CDR3 is 13 amino acids long. CDR3 sequence reads: CATSLGGAQPQHF. CDR3 nucleotide sequence: TGTGCCACCTCTTTGGGGGGTGCTCAGCCCCAGCATTTT.

V is TRBV4-1 and J is TRBJ2-1; D is undetermined. This CDR3 has 15 amino acids. The V gene lost 0 bases and the J gene lost 6 bases, with 12 bases spanning the gap. Germline CDR1 and CDR2: MGHRA and YSYEKL. Written as DNA, the CDR3 is TGCGCCAGCAGCCAAGATCACGGAGAGCCCAATGAGCAGTTCTTC. This encodes CASSQDHGEPNEQFF.

The rearrangement joins TRBV5-1 to TRBJ1-2, with a weak D call TRBD1 (6 bases). The V end was cut by 4 bases, the J end by 0 bases, with 13 bases between. This CDR3 is built from 15 residues. The germline V gene encodes CDR1 SGHRS and CDR2 YFSETQ. As DNA, the CDR3 is TGCGCCAGCAGCGATCCCGGGACATCTAACTATGGCTACACCTTC. Protein product: CASSDPGTSNYGYTF.

The rearrangement uses TRBV27 and TRBJ1-6; no firm D call. CDR1 is MNHEY, CDR2 SMNVEV, per germline (reference sequence). V shed 5 bases and J shed 3 bases, with 5 bases lying between them. This CDR3 has 13 residues. CDR3 residues: CASSPLYNSPLHF. The CDR3 bases are TGTGCCAGCAGTCCACTCTATAATTCACCCCTCCACTTT.

This rearrangement joins TRBV7-8 to TRBJ1-2; weak D call: TRBD1 (5 bases). Germline CDR1 and CDR2: SGHVS and FQNEAQ. There are 15 residues in the CDR3. V dropped 5 bases and J dropped 3 bases, with 16 bases sitting between them. CDR3 DNA sequence: TGTGCCAGCAGCGCCGCCGGCGGGGGAGACTATGGCTACACCTTC. This codes for CASSAAGGGDYGYTF. Combining the CDR3 with reference TRBV7-8 and TRBJ1-2 gives the whole variable domain GAGVSQSPRYKVAKRGQDVALRCDPISGHVSLFWYQQALGQGPEFLTYFQNEAQLDKSGLPSDRFFAERPEGSVSTLKIQRTQQEDSAVYLCASSAAGGGDYGYTFGSGTRLTVV.

V gene TRBV4-2 combines with J gene TRBJ1-4; a possible D gene is TRBD1 (5 bases). The CDR3 has 15 amino acids. V lost 4 bases to trimming and J lost 10 bases, with 19 bases between them. The germline gives CDR1 LGHNA, CDR2 YNFKEQ. The chain's CDR3 is CASSRETAESGKLFF. In DNA, the CDR3 is TGTGCCAGCAGCCGAGAGACAGCCGAATCGGGAAAACTGTTTTTT.

The rearrangement joins TRBV6-1 to TRBJ2-1; D unclear. V lost 2 bases to trimming and J lost 4 bases, with 12 bases between them. The CDR3 extends over 15 amino acids. Germline CDR1 and CDR2: MNHNS and SASEGT. CDR3 sequence reads: CASSERVAEYNEQFF. In DNA, the CDR3 is TGTGCCAGCAGTGAACGGGTTGCGGAATACAATGAGCAGTTCTTC.

The rearrangement joins TRBV11-2 to TRBJ2-1; 8 nucleotides match TRBD2. In germline, CDR1 is SGHAT, CDR2 FQNNGV. V gave up 0 bases and J gave up 7 bases; unmatched junction bases: 8. This CDR3 is 16 amino acids long. Here the CDR3 DNA reads TGTGCCAGCAGCTTAGATTTCGGGACTAGAGGAAATGAGCAGTTCTTC. Protein product: CASSLDFGTRGNEQFF.

This chain links TRBV2 with TRBJ2-7; D may be TRBD1 (6 bases). With 9 bases removed from V and 9 bases from J, the gap between germline ends came to 21 bases. The germline V gene has CDR1 SNHLY and CDR2 FYNNEI. This CDR3 has 13 residues. CDR3 nucleotides: TGTGCCAGTGCTGGGACACCTCCCCCGGGGCAGTACTTC. This sequence encodes CASAGTPPPGQYF. Looking up the rest from reference TRBV2 and TRBJ2-7 gives the full variable domain: EPEVTQTPSHQVTQMGQEVILRCVPISNHLYFYWYRQILGQKVEFLVSFYNNEISEKSEIFDDQFSVERPDGSNFTLKIRSTKLEDSAMYFCASAGTPPPGQYFGPGTRLTVT.

The gene calls are TRBV7-2 and TRBJ2-5, with 7 positions matching TRBD2. Germline CDR1 reads SGHTA; CDR2 reads FQGNSA. The CDR3 has 16 amino acids. The ends lost 5 bases at V and 4 bases at J; junction bases unmatched: 13. The CDR3 protein is CASSPLRDYGTETQYF. In nucleotides, the CDR3 is TGTGCCAGCAGCCCCCTCCGGGACTACGGTACAGAGACCCAGTACTTC.

This clone was counted between two and nine times. The genes are TRBV5-4 and TRBJ1-6; D is ambiguous. CDR1 and CDR2 from the germline V gene are SGHNT and YYREEE (reference sequence). V lost 3 bases and J lost 2, with 12 bases in between. The CDR3 is 16 amino acids. CDR3 coding DNA: TGTGCCAGCAGCTCGGGGAGCCGGACCTATAATTCACCCCTCCACTTT. It encodes CASSSGSRTYNSPLHF.

CDR3 residues: CASSGSQGAPGGYTF. The CDR3 coding sequence is TGTGCCAGCAGCGGATCGCAGGGGGCTCCGGGTGGCTACACCTTC. The chain has TRBV7-2 and TRBJ1-2; 8 nucleotides agree with TRBD1. CDR3 length equals 15 residues. After removal of 5 bases from V and 7 bases from J, the junction contained 12 bases not matched to a gene. Germline V gene lookup returns CDR1 SGHTA and CDR2 FQGNSA.

The chain combines TRBV4-3 with TRBJ2-1, with 9 positions matching TRBD2. The CDR3 runs 14 residues. CDR1 is LGHNA, CDR2 YSLEER, per germline. V shed 0 bases, J shed 9 bases, and the junction held 3 bases outside the gene matches. The chain's CDR3 is CASSQELAGSEQFF. CDR3 in DNA: TGCGCCAGCAGCCAAGAGCTAGCGGGGAGTGAGCAGTTCTTC.

The chain is built from TRBV6-5 and TRBJ1-2; 7 nucleotides match TRBD1. The CDR3 loop spans 15 amino acids. Germline-derived CDR1 and CDR2 are MNHEY and SVGAGI. J was trimmed by 3 bases and V by 6 bases; bases with no gene match: 10. The CDR3 coding sequence is TGTGCCAGCAGAAAAGACAGGGATAGTTACTATGGCTACACCTTC. This encodes CASRKDRDSYYGYTF.

The chain is built from TRBV5-6 and TRBJ1-6; 9 bases agree with TRBD1. The CDR3 loop spans 15 amino acids. The germline V gene has CDR1 SGHDT and CDR2 YYEEEE. Trimming took 4 bases from V and 13 from J; bases not matched to a gene: 12. CDR3 sequence reads: CASSPLQGAIFPLHF. As DNA, the CDR3 is TGTGCCAGCAGCCCCCTACAGGGGGCGATTTTCCCCCTCCACTTT.

The J gene is TRBJ1-5, the V gene TRBV28; D is perhaps TRBD1 (5 bases). Trimming stripped 6 bases from V and 9 bases from J, with 18 bases between. Germline lookup yields CDR1 MDHEN and CDR2 SYDVKM. This CDR3 spans 14 amino acids. The CDR3 spells CASSPYQGLGPQHF. In DNA, the CDR3 is TGTGCCAGCAGCCCCTATCAGGGTTTAGGGCCCCAGCATTTT.

A few counts support this clone. The rearrangement links TRBV7-9 to TRBJ2-3; D is unclear. Trimming left V 4 bases short and J 2 bases short, with 4 bases between. The CDR3 consists of 12 residues. CDR1 is SEHNR, CDR2 FQNEAQ, per germline (reference sequence). CDR3 nucleotides: TGTGCCAGCAGCTCTACCACAGATACGCAGTATTTT. Its protein is CASSSTTDTQYF.